The clone carrying this TCR beta chain was found many times. No antigen is known for it. The library protocol tagged each TCR cDNA with a unique molecular identifier. MiXCR, applied by TCRdb to the 5' RACE reads, yields one record per CDR3 protein. The sample has 16,000 or so distinct CDR3 sequences, about 6.8% seen once; the top ten hold less than 20%. CDR1 and CDR2 from the germline V gene are MNHNS and SASEGT. Trimming left V 5 bases short and J 0 bases short, with 11 bases between. There are 15 residues in the CDR3. Time point given: sample taken at primary tumor resection. Untreated early-stage non-small cell lung cancer patients, 55 to 85 in total, were the donors. Sequencing covered unsorted whole RNA taken from tumor, nontumor lung or frozen PBMC. The data were obtained in a study of spatial heterogeneity in lung cancer. Study findings and constraints: The study found that expanded intratumoral alpha and beta TCR counts tracked tumor mutation counts.

The receptor's source is a female donor with early-stage non-small cell lung cancer. The chain couples TRBV6-1 to TRBJ1-5, with D hard to call. The sample was lung tumor tissue, taken at surgery. CDR3 sequence: CASSTRSLSNQPQHF. The DNA of the CDR3 is TGTGCCAGCAGTACCCGGTCCCTTAGCAATCAGCCCCAGCATTTT.